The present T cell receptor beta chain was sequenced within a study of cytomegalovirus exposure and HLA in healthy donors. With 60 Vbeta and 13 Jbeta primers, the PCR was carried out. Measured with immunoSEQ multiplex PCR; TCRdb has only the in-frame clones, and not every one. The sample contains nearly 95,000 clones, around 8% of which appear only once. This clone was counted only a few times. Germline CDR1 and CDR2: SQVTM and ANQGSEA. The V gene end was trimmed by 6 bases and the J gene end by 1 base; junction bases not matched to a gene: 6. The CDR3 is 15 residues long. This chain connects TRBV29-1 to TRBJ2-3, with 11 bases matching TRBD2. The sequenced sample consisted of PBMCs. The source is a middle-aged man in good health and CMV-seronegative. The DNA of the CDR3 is TGCAGCGTACTTCTAGCGGGGGGAGGCACAGATACGCAGTATTTT. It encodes CSVLLAGGGTDTQYF.